A single sample is the source of the 21 T cell receptor beta chains below, sequenced in a study of blood T cell repertoires in COVID-19. Sequencing was performed with immunoSEQ multiplex PCR; in TCRdb, only in-frame clones are kept and a portion is missing. Of 250,000 to 300,000 clones listed, about 73% are singletons. The material sequenced was peripheral blood. These TCRs come from a woman aged 80 or over with acute or convalescent COVID-19.

This clone was picked up one time. This sequence joins TRBV25-1 and TRBJ1-4; D is ambiguous. This CDR3 comprises 14 residues. CDR1 is MGHDK, CDR2 SYGVNS, per germline. The V end lost 5 bases, the J end lost 0 bases, and 7 bases lay between the germline ends. The CDR3 loop reads CASSQIATNEKLFF. The CDR3 DNA reads TGTGCCAGCAGTCAGATTGCAACTAATGAAAAACTGTTTTTT. The full variable domain, with the rest looked up from reference TRBV25-1 and TRBJ1-4, is EADIYQTPRYLVIGTGKKITLECSQTMGHDKMYWYQQDPGMELHLIHYSYGVNSTEKGDLSSESTVSRIRTEHFPLTLESARPSHTSQYLCASSQIATNEKLFFGSGTQLSVL.

CDR3 nucleotides: TGTGCCAGCAGCCCCGCCAGATACGAGCAGTACTTC. Translation gives CASSPARYEQYF. This chain joins TRBV7-9 and TRBJ2-7; no clear D. This CDR3 has 12 amino acids. Looked up from germline, CDR1 is SEHNR and CDR2 is FQNEAQ (reference sequence). Trimming took off 5 bases at V and 4 bases at J, with 9 bases between the two ends. The whole variable domain, remainder taken from reference TRBV7-9 and TRBJ2-7, is DTGVSQNPRHKITKRGQNVTFRCDPISEHNRLYWYRQTLGQGPEFLTYFQNEAQLEKSRLLSDRFSAERPKGSFSTLEIQRTEQGDSAMYLCASSPARYEQYFGPGTRLTVT.

This clone occurred once. One junction end does not reproduce the germline sequence, and a read error may be involved. The chain recombines TRBV12-5 with TRBJ1-2; D unresolved. Germline-derived CDR1 and CDR2 are LGHNT and FRNRAP. CDR3 length equals 11 residues. In DNA form, the CDR3 reads TGTGCTAGTGGTTTGGACTACGGCTACACCTTC. Translating gives CASGLDYGYTF.

The V call is TRBV28, the J call TRBJ2-1; D may be TRBD1 (6 bases). V lost 4 bases, J lost 0 bases, and 16 bases lay in between. Per the germline V gene, CDR1 is MDHEN and CDR2 is SYDVKM. This CDR3 region has 17 residues. CDR3 coding DNA: TGTGCCAGCAGTTCGTACGGCAGGGGAAGCTCCTACAATGAGCAGTTCTTC. It encodes CASSSYGRGSSYNEQFF. The full variable domain, rest sourced from reference TRBV28 and TRBJ2-1, is DVKVTQSSRYLVKRTGEKVFLECVQDMDHENMFWYRQDPGLGLRLIYFSYDVKMKEKGDIPEGYSVSREKKERFSLILESASTNQTSMYLCASSSYGRGSSYNEQFFGPGTRLTVL.

This clone occurred a few times. The J gene is TRBJ1-3, the V gene TRBV19, with TRBD1 as a possible D gene (6 bases). Germline lookup yields CDR1 LNHDA and CDR2 SQIVND (reference sequence). CDR3 length: 15 residues. V was cut by 5 bases and J by 0 bases, with 11 bases left in between. The CDR3 DNA is TGTGCCAGTAGTCCCTGGACAGCCTCTGGAAACACCATATATTTT. Amino acid sequence: CASSPWTASGNTIYF.

A few counts support this clone. The J gene is TRBJ2-2, the V gene TRBV6-5; 7 bases line up with TRBD1. The CDR3 is 14 residues long. J gave up 3 bases and V 7 bases, and 5 bases lay outside the gene matches. Looked up from germline, CDR1 is MNHEY and CDR2 is SVGAGI. DNA of the CDR3: TGTGCCAGCAAGGGACAGAGCTACACCGGGGAGCTGTTTTTT. It yields the protein CASKGQSYTGELFF.

This clone occurred a few times. The CDR3 nucleotides are TGTGCCAGCAGTCGGACAGGGGGCATTACTGAAGCTTTCTTT. It codes for CASSRTGGITEAFF. This chain uses TRBV28 with TRBJ1-1, with TRBD1 matching 11 bases. Germline loops: CDR1 MDHEN, CDR2 SYDVKM. With V trimmed by 5 bases and J by 5 bases, 4 bases remained unmatched. The CDR3 covers 14 residues.

The chain is built from TRBV4-3 and TRBJ1-4; no definite D call. Looked up from germline, CDR1 is LGHNA and CDR2 is YSLEER. The CDR3 is made up of 15 amino acids. The V and J ends lost 4 bases and 7 bases respectively, with 16 bases between them. DNA for the CDR3: TGCGCCAGCAGCCGAAGGGAGAGGGAGAGTGAAAAACTGTTTTTT. Translation: CASSRRERESEKLFF.

The V and J genes are TRBV27 and TRBJ1-1, with D possibly being TRBD1 (6 bases). V was cut by 3 bases and J by 5 bases, with 13 bases left in between. Germline V gene sequence: CDR1 MNHEY, CDR2 SMNVEV (reference sequence). The CDR3 has 14 residues. The DNA for the CDR3 is TGTGCCAGCAGTTTCAAACAGGGTTATACTGAAGCTTTCTTT. Amino acids: CASSFKQGYTEAFF.

CDR3 region: CASSRTGGSYYGYTF. DNA for the CDR3: TGTGCCAGCAGCCGTACAGGGGGGAGTTACTATGGCTACACCTTC. The chain uses TRBV4-2 and TRBJ1-2; 8 bases agree with TRBD1. The CDR3 runs to 15 residues. Trimming at V came to 4 bases and at J to 3 bases, leaving 7 bases not matched to a gene. Germline V gives CDR1 LGHNA, CDR2 YNFKEQ.

This chain joins TRBV19 and TRBJ2-1; 11 bases agree with TRBD2. The germline CDR1 and CDR2 sequences are LNHDA and SQIVND (reference sequence). V was pared by 7 bases and J by 3 bases, with 8 bases of the junction left unmatched. This CDR3 region has 16 residues. CDR3 in amino acids: CASITTSGRLYNEQFF. In DNA form, the CDR3 reads TGTGCCAGTATTACAACTAGCGGGAGACTCTACAATGAGCAGTTCTTC.

The chain recombines TRBV19 with TRBJ1-1; a weak D match, TRBD1 (5 bases). Per the germline V gene, CDR1 is LNHDA and CDR2 is SQIVND (reference sequence). Deletions cut 2 bases from V and 1 base from J, with 8 bases between. This CDR3 has 14 amino acids. The CDR3 DNA is TGTGCCAGTAGTATAACAGGCGGGAACACTGAAGCTTTCTTT. Its protein is CASSITGGNTEAFF.

The chain is built from TRBV23-1 and TRBJ1-5; D not resolved. TRBV23-1 is marked as an open reading frame, function uncertain. This CDR3 contains 16 residues. The germline V and J ends were trimmed by 2 bases and 0 bases, with 11 bases remaining between them. CDR3 sequence reads: CASSQSLAPSNQPQHF. The CDR3 bases are TGCGCCAGCAGTCAAAGTTTGGCCCCTAGCAATCAGCCCCAGCATTTT.

This clone showed up just a few times. This chain joins TRBV5-6 and TRBJ1-2; D not certain. There are 12 residues in the CDR3. In germline, CDR1 is SGHDT, CDR2 YYEEEE. V was shortened by 7 bases and J by 4 bases, with 11 bases between the two germline ends. The CDR3 DNA reads TGTGCCAGCCATTCCCGGAGCTATGGCTACACCTTC. It yields the protein CASHSRSYGYTF.

The genes are TRBV6-5 and TRBJ1-5; possibly TRBD1 for D (5 bases). The V gene's germline CDR1 is MNHEY and CDR2 SVGAGI. The CDR3 runs 16 residues. Deletions cut 0 bases from V and 7 bases from J, with 16 bases between. CDR3 sequence: CASSYSGVGKEQPQHF. The CDR3 nucleotides are TGTGCCAGCAGTTACTCAGGGGTCGGTAAGGAACAGCCCCAGCATTTT.

The chain has TRBV25-1 and TRBJ2-5; tentative D call: TRBD2 (7 bases). Trimming removed 1 base at V and 4 bases at J, with 13 bases between. The length of the CDR3 is 15 residues. Germline CDR1 MGHDK, CDR2 SYGVNS. Here the CDR3 reads CASSEFRGGPETQYF. The CDR3 DNA is TGTGCCAGCAGTGAATTCCGCGGGGGCCCAGAGACCCAGTACTTC.

This clone was picked up a small number of times. The chain joins TRBV25-1 to TRBJ1-1, with D hard to call. V lost 3 bases and J lost 4, with 9 bases in between. The CDR3 length is 13 residues. CDR1 and CDR2 from the germline V gene are MGHDK and SYGVNS. The CDR3 is CASSDRFGTEAFF. The CDR3 DNA sequence: TGTGCCAGCAGTGACCGTTTCGGCACTGAAGCTTTCTTT.

The CDR3 loop is CSVDSRDKGISSTDTQYF. CDR3 in DNA: TGCAGCGTTGACTCCCGGGACAAGGGAATTTCTAGCACAGATACGCAGTATTTT. V gene TRBV29-1 combines with J gene TRBJ2-3; D might be TRBD1 (6 bases). The CDR3 extends over 18 amino acids. Trimming removed 3 bases from V and 0 bases from J, with 22 bases in between. Germline V gene lookup returns CDR1 SQVTM and CDR2 ANQGSEA.

CDR3 region: CASRRTGDNYGYTF. The CDR3 region has the DNA TGTGCCAGCCGAAGGACTGGTGATAACTATGGCTACACCTTC. This chain links TRBV25-1 with TRBJ1-2; D is uncertain. The CDR3 extends over 14 amino acids. The germline V gene has CDR1 MGHDK and CDR2 SYGVNS. The V gene lost 8 bases and the J gene lost 1 base, with 14 bases spanning the gap.

The V and J genes are TRBV6-6 and TRBJ2-5; D not certain. The CDR3 sequence is 12 residues long. Per germline, CDR1 MNHNY and CDR2 SVGAGI (reference sequence). V was clipped by 8 bases and J by 3 bases, with 10 bases between them. The CDR3 bases are TGTGCCAGCGGGCAGAATAAAGAGACCCAGTACTTC. It yields the protein CASGQNKETQYF.

This clone was recorded only once. The chain has TRBV6-5 and TRBJ1-2; 8 bases fit TRBD1. Germline trimming cut 0 bases from V and 8 bases from J; bases unmatched to any gene: 5. CDR1 is MNHEY and CDR2 is SVGAGI in the germline V gene. The CDR3 spans 14 residues. CDR3 in DNA: TGTGCCAGCAGTTACTCGGACAGGGCGATAGGCTACACCTTC. This translates into CASSYSDRAIGYTF.